The clone carrying this TCR beta chain was observed a few times. Its antigen is not known. V dropped 5 bases and J dropped 1 base, with 17 bases sitting between them. This CDR3 has 16 amino acids. CDR1 is SGHAT and CDR2 is FQNNGV in the germline V gene. This sample stems from a study of T cells after yellow fever vaccination. Study summary: Each low-cell-number fraction was prepared by means of SMART-Seq v4 Ultra Low Input.

TCRdb analysed the 5' RACE reads with MiXCR anew, one entry per CDR3 protein. This table holds 300,000 to 350,000 distinct CDR3 sequences, roughly 4% found once. Findings of the study overall: Post-booster repertoires again held most primary-vaccination clones (roughly 96% CD4, 80% to 90% CD8).

The chain is built from TRBV11-2 and TRBJ1-1; no clear D gene. This TCR was sampled from a man between 18 and 35 years old who received the YFV17D yellow fever vaccine. Sequences were derived from PBMCs, sampled 5 days after the yellow fever booster vaccination. The chain's CDR3 is CASSLGRVGRNTEAFF. CDR3 DNA: TGTGCCAGCAGCCTGGGGAGAGTCGGAAGGAACACTGAAGCTTTCTTT.